Listed here are 5 T cell receptor beta chains from one sample, sequenced in a study of shared clonotypes between healthy human individuals (dated by TCRdb to the early 2020s). Receptors were amplified or captured by the immunoSEQ multiplex PCR assay. Here the immuneACCESS table is served through TCRdb, limited to in-frame sequences with V and J called. Missing clones are a known gap in these copies; in checked studies unresolved V genes cover under half, and the rest lacks a known reason. Here the sample has approximately 2.5 million clones; around 90% occur a single time. The ten largest account for around 0.15% of the sample. Sequencing input: naive CD4+ T cells sorted from blood. Read against the paper, the sample's cell subset or site label means: CD45RA+ positively selected. The receptors come from a man between 18 and 35 years old in good health.

The chain couples TRBV5-1 to TRBJ2-6; D call uncertain. The CDR3 contains 14 residues. Trimming stripped 4 bases from V and 4 bases from J, with 9 bases between. Germline values: CDR1 SGHRS, CDR2 YFSETQ. The chain's CDR3 is CASSLTTGANVLTF. DNA of the CDR3: TGCGCCAGCAGCCTGACAACGGGGGCCAACGTCCTGACTTTC.

To note about this clone: In the same sample, other DNA sequences code for this CDR3. V and J are TRBV5-1 and TRBJ2-2; D is undetermined. This CDR3 contains 13 residues. Germline CDR1 reads SGHRS; CDR2 reads YFSETQ. The V and J ends lost 5 bases and 1 base respectively, with 6 bases between them. CDR3 coding DNA: TGCGCCAGCAGTCCGGAGAACACCGGGGAGCTGTTTTTT. This gives the protein CASSPENTGELFF.

V is TRBV7-2 and J is TRBJ1-4, with D maybe TRBD1 (5 bases). The germline V gene encodes CDR1 SGHTA and CDR2 FQGNSA. V shed 5 bases and J shed 4 bases, with 14 bases lying between them. This CDR3 region has 15 residues. Here the CDR3 DNA reads TGTGCCAGCAGCCTTAGACAGCCGCGTAATGAAAAACTGTTTTTT. Translating it yields CASSLRQPRNEKLFF.

J is TRBJ2-7 and V is TRBV19, with 9 bases lining up with TRBD1. The junction had 9 bases not matched to a gene; V was cut back by 10 bases and J by 2 bases. CDR1 LNHDA and CDR2 SQIVND come from the germline V gene (reference sequence). This CDR3 contains 14 residues. As DNA, the CDR3 is TGTGCCACCGTACAGGGGGCAGGCCCCTACGAGCAGTACTTC. Protein product: CATVQGAGPYEQYF.

The V and J genes are TRBV5-1 and TRBJ2-7; D may be TRBD1 (6 bases). The CDR3 sequence is 14 residues long. Trimming removed 3 bases from V and 2 bases from J, with 12 bases in between. Germline V gives CDR1 SGHRS, CDR2 YFSETQ. The CDR3 is CASSSGDQTYEQYF. In DNA form, the CDR3 reads TGCGCCAGCAGCTCAGGGGACCAAACCTACGAGCAGTACTTC.